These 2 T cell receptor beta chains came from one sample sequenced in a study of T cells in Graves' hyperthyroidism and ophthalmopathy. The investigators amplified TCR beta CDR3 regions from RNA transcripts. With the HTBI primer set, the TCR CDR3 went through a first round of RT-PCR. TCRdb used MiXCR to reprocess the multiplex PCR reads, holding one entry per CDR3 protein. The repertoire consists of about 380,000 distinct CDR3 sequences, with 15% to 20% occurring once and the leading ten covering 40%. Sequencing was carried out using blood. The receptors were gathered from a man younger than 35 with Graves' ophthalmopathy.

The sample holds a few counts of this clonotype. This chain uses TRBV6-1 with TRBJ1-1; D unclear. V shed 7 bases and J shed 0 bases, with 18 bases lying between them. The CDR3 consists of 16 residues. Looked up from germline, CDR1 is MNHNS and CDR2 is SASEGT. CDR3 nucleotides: TGTGCCAGCACCCCCGGGAGTTACCTATTGAACACTGAAGCTTTCTTT. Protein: CASTPGSYLLNTEAFF.

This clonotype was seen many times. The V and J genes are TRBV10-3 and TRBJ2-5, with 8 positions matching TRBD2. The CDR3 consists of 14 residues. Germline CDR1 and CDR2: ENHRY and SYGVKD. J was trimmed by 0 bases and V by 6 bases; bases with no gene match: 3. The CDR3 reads CAIRGSGNQETQYF. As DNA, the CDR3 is TGTGCCATCAGGGGTAGCGGGAACCAAGAGACCCAGTACTTC.